This entry concerns a single T cell receptor (beta chain). Antigen: not known. Method: immunoSEQ multiplex PCR; TCRdb's copy keeps in-frame clones and lacks some. The data hold about 100,000 clones, with roughly 70% observed a single time. The length of the CDR3 is 14 residues. Per germline, CDR1 MNHEY and CDR2 SMNVEV (reference sequence). With 7 bases clipped from V and 4 bases from J, the junction kept 6 bases outside the gene matches. This entry belongs to a study of shared clonotypes between healthy human individuals. The overall study: Two female and a few male donors aged 18 to 49 were enrolled. Donors had three CD4 naive, three CD4 memory, two CD8 naive and one CD8 memory plate apiece.

Overall study results and limits: Genetic and exposure-history diversity was limited by the small donor number. Estimated richness values were generally larger in naive subsets than in memory subsets.

Sequenced material: memory CD8+ T cells sorted from blood. Subset denoted: CD45RO+ cells pooled with CCR7-negative TemRA cells. The chain uses TRBV27 and TRBJ1-1; 10 bases agree with TRBD1. This receptor was obtained from a woman aged 25 to 45 in good health. The chain's CDR3 is CASKDRGFLTEAFF. The CDR3 DNA is TGTGCCAGCAAGGACAGGGGGTTTCTCACTGAAGCTTTCTTT.